This TCR beta chain was captured in a study of blood T cell repertoires in COVID-19. In the study's own analysis: Amplification of reference gene primers was used by the study to estimate nucleated cell counts. This table comes from immunoSEQ multiplex PCR, and its TCRdb copy is limited to in-frame clones, with some not included. V, J and clone size are those of that table, while D and trimming were read from the DNA. Here the sample spans tens of thousands of clones, roughly 86% being singletons. Sequenced sample: peripheral blood. This receptor was obtained from a woman of 80 years or more with acute or convalescent COVID-19.

CDR3 protein: CAISRLAGEGEQFF. In DNA, the CDR3 is TGTGCCATCTCGAGACTAGCGGGAGAAGGTGAGCAGTTCTTC. The rearrangement joins TRBV10-3 to TRBJ2-1; TRBD2 matches at 12 bases. V shed 8 bases, J shed 9 bases, and the junction held 8 bases outside the gene matches. The germline gives CDR1 ENHRY, CDR2 SYGVKD. The CDR3 length is 14 residues.